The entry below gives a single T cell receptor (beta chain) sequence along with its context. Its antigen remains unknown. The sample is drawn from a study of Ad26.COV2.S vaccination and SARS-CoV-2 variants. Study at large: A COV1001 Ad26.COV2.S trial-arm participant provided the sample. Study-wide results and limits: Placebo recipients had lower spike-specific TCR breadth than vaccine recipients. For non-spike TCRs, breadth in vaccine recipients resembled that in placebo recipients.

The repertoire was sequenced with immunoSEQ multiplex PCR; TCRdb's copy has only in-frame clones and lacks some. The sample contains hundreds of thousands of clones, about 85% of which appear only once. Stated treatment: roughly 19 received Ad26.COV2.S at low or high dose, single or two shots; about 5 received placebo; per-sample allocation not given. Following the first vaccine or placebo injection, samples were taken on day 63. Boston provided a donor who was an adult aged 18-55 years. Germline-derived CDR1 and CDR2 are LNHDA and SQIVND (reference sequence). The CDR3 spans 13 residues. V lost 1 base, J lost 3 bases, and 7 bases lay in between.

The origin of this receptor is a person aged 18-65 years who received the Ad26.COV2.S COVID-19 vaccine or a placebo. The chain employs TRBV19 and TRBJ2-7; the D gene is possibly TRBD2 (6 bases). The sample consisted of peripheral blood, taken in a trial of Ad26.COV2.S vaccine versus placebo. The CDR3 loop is CASSIAEGYEQYF. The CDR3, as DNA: TGTGCCAGTAGTATAGCGGAGGGCTACGAGCAGTACTTC.